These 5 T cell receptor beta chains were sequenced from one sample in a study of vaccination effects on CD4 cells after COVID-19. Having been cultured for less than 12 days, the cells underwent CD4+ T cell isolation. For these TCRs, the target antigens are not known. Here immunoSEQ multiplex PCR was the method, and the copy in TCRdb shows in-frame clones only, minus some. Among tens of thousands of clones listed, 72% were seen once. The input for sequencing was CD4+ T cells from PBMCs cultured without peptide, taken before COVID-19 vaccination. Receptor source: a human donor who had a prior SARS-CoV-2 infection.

The CDR3 sequence: CASSLGGGRNTPSFF. The CDR3 DNA is TGTGCCAGCAGCTTAGGAGGGGGGCGCAATACACCGTCTTTCTTT. The chain joins TRBV7-8 to TRBJ1-1, with D perhaps TRBD1 (6 bases). Germline CDR1 reads SGHVS; CDR2 reads FQNEAQ. Trimming removed 1 base from V and 12 bases from J, with 21 bases in between. The CDR3 contains 15 residues.

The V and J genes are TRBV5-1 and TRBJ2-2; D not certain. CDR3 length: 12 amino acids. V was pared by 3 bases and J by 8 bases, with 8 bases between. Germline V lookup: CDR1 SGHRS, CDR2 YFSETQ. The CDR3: CASSWRLGELFF. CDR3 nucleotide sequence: TGCGCCAGCAGCTGGCGACTTGGGGAGCTGTTTTTT.

In DNA, the CDR3 is TGTGCCAGCAGCAAAGTAGGGGACCCCGGGGAGCTGTTTTTT. This sequence encodes CASSKVGDPGELFF. The chain links TRBV21-1 to TRBJ2-2. TRBV21-1 is a documented pseudogene. The CDR3 covers 14 residues.

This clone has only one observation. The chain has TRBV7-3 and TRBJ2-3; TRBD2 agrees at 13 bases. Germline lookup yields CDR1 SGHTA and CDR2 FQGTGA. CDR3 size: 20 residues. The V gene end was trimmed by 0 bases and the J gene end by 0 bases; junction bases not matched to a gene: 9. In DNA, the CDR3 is TGTGCCAGCAGCTTAACGAGAGGGACTAGCGGGACCTCTAGCACAGATACGCAGTATTTT. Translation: CASSLTRGTSGTSSTDTQYF. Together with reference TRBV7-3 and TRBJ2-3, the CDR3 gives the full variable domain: GAGVSQTPSNKVTEKGKYVELRCDPISGHTALYWYRQSLGQGPEFLIYFQGTGAADDSGLPNDRFFAVRPEGSVSTLKIQRTERGDSAVYLCASSLTRGTSGTSSTDTQYFGPGTRLTVL.

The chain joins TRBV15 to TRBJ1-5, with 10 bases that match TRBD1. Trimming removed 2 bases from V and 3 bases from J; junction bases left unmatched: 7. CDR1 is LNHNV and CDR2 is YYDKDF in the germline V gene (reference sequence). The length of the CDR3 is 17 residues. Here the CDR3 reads CATSRSEGTGVNQPQHF. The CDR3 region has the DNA TGTGCCACCAGCAGATCTGAAGGGACAGGGGTCAATCAGCCCCAGCATTTT.